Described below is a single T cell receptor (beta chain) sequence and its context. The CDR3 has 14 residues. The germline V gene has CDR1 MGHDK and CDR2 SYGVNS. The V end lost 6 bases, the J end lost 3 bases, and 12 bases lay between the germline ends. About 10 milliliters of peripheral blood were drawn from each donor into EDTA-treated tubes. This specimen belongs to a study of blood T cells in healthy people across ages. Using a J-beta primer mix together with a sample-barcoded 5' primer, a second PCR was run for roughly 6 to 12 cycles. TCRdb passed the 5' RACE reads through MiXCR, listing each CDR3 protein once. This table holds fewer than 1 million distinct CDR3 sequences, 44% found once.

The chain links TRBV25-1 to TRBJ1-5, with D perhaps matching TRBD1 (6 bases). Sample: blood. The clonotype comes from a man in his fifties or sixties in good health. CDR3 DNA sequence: TGTGCCAGCAGCCAGACAGGCTTCAATCAGCCCCAGCATTTT. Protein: CASSQTGFNQPQHF.